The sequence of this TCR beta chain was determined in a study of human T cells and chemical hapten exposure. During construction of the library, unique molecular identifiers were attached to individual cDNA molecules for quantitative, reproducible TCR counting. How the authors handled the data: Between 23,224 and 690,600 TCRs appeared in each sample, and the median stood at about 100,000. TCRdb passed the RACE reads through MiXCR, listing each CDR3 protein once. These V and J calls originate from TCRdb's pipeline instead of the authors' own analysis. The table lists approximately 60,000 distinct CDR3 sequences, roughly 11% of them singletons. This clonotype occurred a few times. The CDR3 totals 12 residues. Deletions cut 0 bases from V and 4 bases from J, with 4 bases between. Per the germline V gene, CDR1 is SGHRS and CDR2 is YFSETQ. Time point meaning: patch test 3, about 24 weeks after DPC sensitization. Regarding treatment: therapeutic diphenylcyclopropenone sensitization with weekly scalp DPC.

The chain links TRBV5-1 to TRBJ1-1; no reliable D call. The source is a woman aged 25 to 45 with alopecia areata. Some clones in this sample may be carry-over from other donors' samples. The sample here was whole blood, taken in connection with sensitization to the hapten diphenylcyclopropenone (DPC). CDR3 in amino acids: CASSLVPTEAFF. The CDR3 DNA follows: TGCGCCAGCAGCTTGGTCCCCACTGAAGCTTTCTTT.